Listed below are T cell receptor beta chains from one sample, sequenced in a study of Tregs in tolerant kidney transplant recipients. Clones were sequenced by immunoSEQ multiplex PCR, and TCRdb holds only the in-frame ones, with some missing. The sample lists more than 95,000 clones, around 91% occurring once. Material: CD4+ T cells from blood. The receptors come from a human donor in good health. The CDR3 runs from the conserved cysteine through the conserved F or W. Fields, in order: V gene, D gene, clone size, J gene, CDR3 DNA, CDR3 protein. A D gene is named only where the DNA matches it firmly. A clone size is listed for some rows: how often the clone was seen (once, few, many), or a class if it is expanded.

v_call: TRBV29-1; d_call: .; clone_size: .; j_call: TRBJ1-1; cdr3_nt: TGCAGCGTTGACTACGGGGTCGATGAAGCTTTCTTT; cdr3_aa: CSVDYGVDEAFF
v_call: TRBV7-8; d_call: TRBD2; clone_size: once; j_call: TRBJ2-3; cdr3_nt: TGTGCCAGCAGCCCCGGGGCTAGCGGGAGCACAGATACGCAGTATTTT; cdr3_aa: CASSPGASGSTDTQYF
v_call: TRBV6-6; d_call: .; clone_size: few; j_call: TRBJ1-6; cdr3_nt: TGTGCCAGCAGCCCGGGGCCGGGAGAGTCACCCCTCCACTTT; cdr3_aa: CASSPGPGESPLHF
v_call: TRBV19; d_call: TRBD2; clone_size: .; j_call: TRBJ2-1; cdr3_nt: TGTGCCAGTGGAATACTAGCGACAACCGTAAATGAGCAGTTCTTC; cdr3_aa: CASGILATTVNEQFF
v_call: TRBV27; d_call: .; clone_size: .; j_call: TRBJ1-2; cdr3_nt: TGTGCCAGCAGTTCCATCAATTTGTATCTGGGATACTATGGCTACACCTTC; cdr3_aa: CASSSINLYLGYYGYTF
v_call: TRBV27; d_call: .; clone_size: .; j_call: TRBJ1-4; cdr3_nt: TGTGCCAGCAGTTTCCGACCTTGGGGTTTCAAAGAAAAACTGTTTTTT; cdr3_aa: CASSFRPWGFKEKLFF
v_call: TRBV28; d_call: .; clone_size: .; j_call: TRBJ1-1; cdr3_nt: TGTGCCAGCAGGTGGGCGAGATTAGGAGGGGCTTTCTTT; cdr3_aa: CASRWARLGGAFF
v_call: TRBV28; d_call: TRBD1; clone_size: .; j_call: TRBJ1-5; cdr3_nt: TGTGCCAGCAGTAGACAGGGAGAAGGCAATCAGCCCCAGCATTTT; cdr3_aa: CASSRQGEGNQPQHF
v_call: TRBV5-6; d_call: .; clone_size: .; j_call: TRBJ2-5; cdr3_nt: TGTGCCAGCAGCTTGTTCCGTGAGTCAGCTCAAGAGACCCAGTACTTC; cdr3_aa: CASSLFRESAQETQYF
v_call: TRBV6-5; d_call: .; clone_size: .; j_call: TRBJ1-1; cdr3_nt: TGTGCCAGCAGTTACCAGAGGGGCGGCACTGAAGCTTTCTTT; cdr3_aa: CASSYQRGGTEAFF
v_call: TRBV5-1; d_call: TRBD2; clone_size: once; j_call: TRBJ2-3; cdr3_nt: TGCGCCAGCAGCTTGGCCTGGACTAGCGGGAGGGATACGCAGTATTTT; cdr3_aa: CASSLAWTSGRDTQYF
v_call: TRBV5-1; d_call: .; clone_size: .; j_call: TRBJ2-4; cdr3_nt: TGCGCCAGCAGCTTGGGAGGCGGGGAAGGGAACATTCAGTACTTC; cdr3_aa: CASSLGGGEGNIQYF
v_call: TRBV25-1; d_call: .; clone_size: .; j_call: TRBJ2-1; cdr3_nt: TGTGCCAGCGGACAAGTCCTAACTACCTATAGGGATGAGCAGTTCTTC; cdr3_aa: CASGQVLTTYRDEQFF
v_call: TRBV5-1; d_call: .; clone_size: .; j_call: TRBJ2-7; cdr3_nt: TGCGCCAGCAGCTTGTCTGGCAGCTCCTACGAGCAGTACTTC; cdr3_aa: CASSLSGSSYEQYF
v_call: TRBV6-5; d_call: .; clone_size: .; j_call: TRBJ1-5; cdr3_nt: TGTGCCAGCAGTTACCATGGAGGCGGGCAGCCCCAGCATTTT; cdr3_aa: CASSYHGGGQPQHF
v_call: TRBV5-1; d_call: .; clone_size: once; j_call: TRBJ2-5; cdr3_nt: TGCGCCAGCAGCTTAGGGGGAGCGGGGTCCGGGGAGACCCAGTACTTC; cdr3_aa: CASSLGGAGSGETQYF
v_call: TRBV10-1; d_call: TRBD1; clone_size: few; j_call: TRBJ2-2; cdr3_nt: TGCGCCAGCAGTGAGTATGGAGCAGGGGGCCTCACCGGGGAGCTGTTTTTT; cdr3_aa: CASSEYGAGGLTGELFF
v_call: TRBV10-2; d_call: .; clone_size: .; j_call: TRBJ1-1; cdr3_nt: TGCGCCAGCAGTGCTGGGAAGGGAGCTTTCTTT; cdr3_aa: CASSAGKGAFF
v_call: TRBV30; d_call: .; clone_size: .; j_call: TRBJ1-1; cdr3_nt: TGTGCCGGCAAAGGACCACTGAACACTGAAGCTTTCTTT; cdr3_aa: CAGKGPLNTEAFF
v_call: TRBV30; d_call: .; clone_size: .; j_call: TRBJ2-3; cdr3_nt: TGTGCCTGGAAATTAGGCACAGATACGCAGTATTTT; cdr3_aa: CAWKLGTDTQYF
v_call: TRBV18; d_call: TRBD1; clone_size: .; j_call: TRBJ1-1; cdr3_nt: TGTGCCAGCTCCCAGGGACAGGGAGGAAGTGGGACTGAAGCTTTCTTT; cdr3_aa: CASSQGQGGSGTEAFF
v_call: TRBV28; d_call: .; clone_size: .; j_call: TRBJ2-7; cdr3_nt: TGTGCCAGCAGGCGGCTTTGGGTGCACGAGCAGTACTTC; cdr3_aa: CASRRLWVHEQYF
v_call: TRBV6-1; d_call: .; clone_size: .; j_call: TRBJ1-1; cdr3_nt: TGTGCCAGCAGTGGTCAAAGATCAGAAGCTTTCTTT; cdr3_aa: CASSGQRSEAFF
v_call: TRBV13; d_call: .; clone_size: few; j_call: TRBJ1-2; cdr3_nt: TGTGCCAGCAGCTTATGGGACCCCGGCTACACCTTC; cdr3_aa: CASSLWDPGYTF
v_call: TRBV18; d_call: .; clone_size: once; j_call: TRBJ1-4; cdr3_nt: TGTGCCAGCTCACCAAGGGAGGGTGAAAAACTGTTTTTT; cdr3_aa: CASSPREGEKLFF
v_call: TRBV6-5; d_call: TRBD2; clone_size: .; j_call: TRBJ2-1; cdr3_nt: TGTGCCAGCACCGGACTAGCGGGAGGGCACGATGAGCAGTTCTTC; cdr3_aa: CASTGLAGGHDEQFF
v_call: TRBV29-1; d_call: TRBD2; clone_size: .; j_call: TRBJ2-2; cdr3_nt: TGCAGCGTTGAAAGCGGGAAGAACACCGGGGAGCTGTTTTTT; cdr3_aa: CSVESGKNTGELFF
v_call: TRBV19; d_call: .; clone_size: .; j_call: TRBJ2-1; cdr3_nt: TGTGCCAGTAGTATACGGAAGGTCTCCTACAATGAGCAGTTCTTC; cdr3_aa: CASSIRKVSYNEQFF
v_call: TRBV11-2; d_call: .; clone_size: .; j_call: TRBJ2-1; cdr3_nt: TGTGCCAGCAGCTTAGCGGGGGGCACGATTGAGCAGTTCTTC; cdr3_aa: CASSLAGGTIEQFF
v_call: TRBV7-8; d_call: TRBD2; clone_size: .; j_call: TRBJ2-1; cdr3_nt: TGTGCCAGCAGAAGTACTAGCGGGAACTACAATGAGCAGTTCTTC; cdr3_aa: CASRSTSGNYNEQFF
v_call: TRBV7-8; d_call: .; clone_size: .; j_call: TRBJ2-1; cdr3_nt: TGTGCCAGCAGCTTAAGGCCGGGCAGTTCCTACAATGAGCAGTTCTTC; cdr3_aa: CASSLRPGSSYNEQFF
v_call: TRBV5-4; d_call: .; clone_size: once; j_call: TRBJ1-6; cdr3_nt: TGTGCCAGCAGCTTGGCTGTCTCTCAGGTCGGAATGAATTCACCCCTCCACTTT; cdr3_aa: CASSLAVSQVGMNSPLHF
v_call: TRBV4-2; d_call: TRBD1; clone_size: .; j_call: TRBJ2-5; cdr3_nt: TGTGCCAGCAGCCAATTCGACAGGGAACAGAATGGAGAGACCCAGTACTTC; cdr3_aa: CASSQFDREQNGETQYF
v_call: TRBV7-2; d_call: .; clone_size: .; j_call: TRBJ2-6; cdr3_nt: TGTGCCAGCAGCTCGCCCCAGGACTCTGGGGCCAACGTCCTGACTTTC; cdr3_aa: CASSSPQDSGANVLTF
v_call: TRBV6-5; d_call: TRBD1; clone_size: .; j_call: TRBJ1-2; cdr3_nt: TGTGCCAGCAGTCGGGGACAGGGTAACTATGGCTACACCTTC; cdr3_aa: CASSRGQGNYGYTF
v_call: TRBV4-2; d_call: .; clone_size: .; j_call: TRBJ2-1; cdr3_nt: TGTGCCAGCAGCCAAGATCTGGGGGAGGTTCTAACTAAGCAGTTCTTC; cdr3_aa: CASSQDLGEVLTKQFF
v_call: TRBV9; d_call: .; clone_size: .; j_call: TRBJ1-1; cdr3_nt: TGTGCCAGCAGCGTAGTAACGGCCGTGAAGAACACTGAAGCTTTCTTT; cdr3_aa: CASSVVTAVKNTEAFF
v_call: TRBV7-2; d_call: .; clone_size: .; j_call: TRBJ1-2; cdr3_nt: TGTGCCAGCAGCTTAAGGCCGGGAGGCCACTCGGGAGGCTACACCTTC; cdr3_aa: CASSLRPGGHSGGYTF
v_call: TRBV7-9; d_call: .; clone_size: .; j_call: TRBJ2-7; cdr3_nt: TGTGCCAGCAGCTTAATTTTGGGCAGGGACTACGAGCAGTACTTC; cdr3_aa: CASSLILGRDYEQYF
v_call: TRBV7-8; d_call: .; clone_size: .; j_call: TRBJ1-4; cdr3_nt: TGTGCCAGCAGGGAGCGGGGACGGACTAATGAAAAACTGTTTTTT; cdr3_aa: CASRERGRTNEKLFF
v_call: TRBV30; d_call: .; clone_size: .; j_call: TRBJ2-7; cdr3_nt: TGTGCCTGGAGGCTCGACAGGATCTACGAGCAGTACTTC; cdr3_aa: CAWRLDRIYEQYF
v_call: TRBV19; d_call: .; clone_size: .; j_call: TRBJ1-2; cdr3_nt: TGTGCCAGTGGTTTCAGGGGAAACTATGGCTACACCTTC; cdr3_aa: CASGFRGNYGYTF
v_call: TRBV4-1; d_call: .; clone_size: .; j_call: TRBJ2-5; cdr3_nt: TGCGCCAGCAGCCAATCGAGGGGGGGCCGGGAGACCCAGTACTTC; cdr3_aa: CASSQSRGGRETQYF
v_call: TRBV6-1; d_call: .; clone_size: .; j_call: TRBJ1-3; cdr3_nt: TGTGCCAGCAGCGCAGGGCGGGGAAACACCATATATTTT; cdr3_aa: CASSAGRGNTIYF
v_call: TRBV7-9; d_call: TRBD2; clone_size: once; j_call: TRBJ2-7; cdr3_nt: TGTGCCAGCAGCTTCTTAGCGGGAGGGAGGTACGAGCAGTACTTC; cdr3_aa: CASSFLAGGRYEQYF